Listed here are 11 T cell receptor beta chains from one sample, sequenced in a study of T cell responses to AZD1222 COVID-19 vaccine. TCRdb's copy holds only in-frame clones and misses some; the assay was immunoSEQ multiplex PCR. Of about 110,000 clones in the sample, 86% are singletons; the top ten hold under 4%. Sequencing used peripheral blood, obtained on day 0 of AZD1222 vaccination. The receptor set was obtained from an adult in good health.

The CDR3 here is CASSHGGGDGYTF. In nucleotides, the CDR3 is TGCGCCAGCAGCCACGGAGGGGGAGATGGCTACACCTTC. The V and J genes are TRBV5-1 and TRBJ1-2; possible D gene TRBD1, 6 bases. The V and J ends lost 4 bases and 6 bases respectively, with 13 bases between them. Per germline, CDR1 SGHRS and CDR2 YFSETQ. The CDR3 is 13 residues long. The full variable domain, its missing parts supplied by reference TRBV5-1 and TRBJ1-2, is KAGVTQTPRYLIKTRGQQVTLSCSPISGHRSVSWYQQTPGQGLQFLFEYFSETQRNKGNFPGRFSGRQFSNSRSEMNVSTLELGDSALYLCASSHGGGDGYTFGSGTRLTVV.

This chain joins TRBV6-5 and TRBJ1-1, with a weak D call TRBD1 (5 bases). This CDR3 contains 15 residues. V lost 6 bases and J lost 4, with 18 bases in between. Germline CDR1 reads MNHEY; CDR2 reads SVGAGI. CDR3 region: CASRLRDGDFTEAFF. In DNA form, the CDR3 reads TGTGCCAGCAGGCTCCGGGACGGAGATTTCACTGAAGCTTTCTTT.

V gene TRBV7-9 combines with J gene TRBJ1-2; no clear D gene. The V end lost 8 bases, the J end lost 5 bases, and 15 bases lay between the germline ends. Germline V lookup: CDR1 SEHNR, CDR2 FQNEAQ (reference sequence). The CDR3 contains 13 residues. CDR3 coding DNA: TGTGCCAGCCGCCGGACGGACTCTTATGGCTACACCTTC. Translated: CASRRTDSYGYTF.

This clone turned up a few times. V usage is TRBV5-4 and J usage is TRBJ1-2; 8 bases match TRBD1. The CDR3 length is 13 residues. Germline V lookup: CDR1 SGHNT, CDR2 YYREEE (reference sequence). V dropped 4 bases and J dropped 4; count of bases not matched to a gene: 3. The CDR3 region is CASSRTGTYGYTF. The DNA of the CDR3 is TGTGCCAGCAGCCGGACAGGGACCTATGGCTACACCTTC.

The DNA of the CDR3 is TGCGCCAGCAGCCAAGGTGAGGGGAGCAATCAGCCCCAGCATTTT. This sequence encodes CASSQGEGSNQPQHF. The rearrangement uses TRBV5-1 and TRBJ1-5, with D tentatively TRBD1 (5 bases). CDR1 and CDR2 from the germline V gene are SGHRS and YFSETQ. V lost 4 bases and J lost 1, with 12 bases in between. The CDR3 runs 15 residues.

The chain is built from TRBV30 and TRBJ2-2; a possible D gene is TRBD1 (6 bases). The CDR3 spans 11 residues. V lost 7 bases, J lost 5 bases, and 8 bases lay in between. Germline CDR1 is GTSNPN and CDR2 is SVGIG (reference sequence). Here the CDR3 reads CASQGTGELFF. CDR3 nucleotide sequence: TGTGCCTCCCAGGGGACCGGGGAGCTGTTTTTT.

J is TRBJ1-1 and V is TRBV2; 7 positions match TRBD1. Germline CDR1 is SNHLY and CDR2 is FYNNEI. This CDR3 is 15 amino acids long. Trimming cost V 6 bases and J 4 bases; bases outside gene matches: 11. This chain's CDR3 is CASRKDRTGITEAFF. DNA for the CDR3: TGTGCCAGCAGAAAGGACAGGACCGGGATCACTGAAGCTTTCTTT.

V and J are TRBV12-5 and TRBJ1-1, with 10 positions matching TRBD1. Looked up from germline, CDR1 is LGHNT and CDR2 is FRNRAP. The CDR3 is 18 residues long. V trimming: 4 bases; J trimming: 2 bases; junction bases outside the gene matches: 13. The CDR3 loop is CASGSSRDRGSPNTEAFF. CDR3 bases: TGTGCTAGTGGTTCGAGCCGGGACAGGGGTTCTCCTAACACTGAAGCTTTCTTT.

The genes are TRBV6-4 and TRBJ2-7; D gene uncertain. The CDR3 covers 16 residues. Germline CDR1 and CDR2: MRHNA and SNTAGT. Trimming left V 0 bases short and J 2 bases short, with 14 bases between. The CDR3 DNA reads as TGTGCCAGCAGTGACTCACTGTGGCAGGCCCCCTACGAGCAGTACTTC. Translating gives CASSDSLWQAPYEQYF.

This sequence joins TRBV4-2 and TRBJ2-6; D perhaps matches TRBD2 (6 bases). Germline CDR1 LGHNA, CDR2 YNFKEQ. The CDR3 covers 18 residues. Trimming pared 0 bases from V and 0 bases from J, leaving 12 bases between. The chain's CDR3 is CASSQDGLASSGANVLTF. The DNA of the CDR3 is TGTGCCAGCAGCCAAGATGGGCTAGCGAGCTCTGGGGCCAACGTCCTGACTTTC.

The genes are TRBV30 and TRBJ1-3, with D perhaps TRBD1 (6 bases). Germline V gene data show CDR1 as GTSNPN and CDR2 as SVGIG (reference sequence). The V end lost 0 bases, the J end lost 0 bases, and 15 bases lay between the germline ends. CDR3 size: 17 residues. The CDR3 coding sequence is TGTGCCTGGAGTGTACGTCGGACAGCGACCTCTGGAAACACCATATATTTT. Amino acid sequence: CAWSVRRTATSGNTIYF.